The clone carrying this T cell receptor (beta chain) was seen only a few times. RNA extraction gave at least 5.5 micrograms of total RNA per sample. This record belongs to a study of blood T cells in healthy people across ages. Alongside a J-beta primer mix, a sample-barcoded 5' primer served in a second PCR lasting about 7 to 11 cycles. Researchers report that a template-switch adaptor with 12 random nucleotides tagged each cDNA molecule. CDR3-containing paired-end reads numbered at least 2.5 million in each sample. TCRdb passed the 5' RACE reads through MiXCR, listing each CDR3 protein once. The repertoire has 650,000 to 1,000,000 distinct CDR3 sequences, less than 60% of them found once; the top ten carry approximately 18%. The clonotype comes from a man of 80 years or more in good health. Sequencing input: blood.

CDR3 DNA: TGTGCCAGCAGTTACCGGGACAGGGGAGGCTACACCTTC. Encoded protein: CASSYRDRGGYTF. J is TRBJ1-2 and V is TRBV6-2 or TRBV6-3; 10 bases are shared with TRBD1. The germline V gene has CDR1 MNHEY and CDR2 SVGEGT. The ends lost 2 bases at V and 8 bases at J; junction bases unmatched: 2. This CDR3 region has 13 residues.